This T cell receptor beta chain was profiled in a study of blood T cell repertoires in COVID-19. Study in general: COVID-19 samples from acute and convalescent phases originated in the United States, Italy and Spain. T cells, B-cell-depleted T cells, or PBMCs provided the cDNA or gDNA that served as material.

There are 13 residues in the CDR3. Germline V gives CDR1 SGHTA, CDR2 FQGNSA. V lost 5 bases and J lost 4; bases outside the gene matches: 4. Generated by immunoSEQ multiplex PCR, the TCRdb table keeps only in-frame clones and is missing some. The sample consists of 95,000 to 110,000 clones, about four fifths of them appearing once. The receptor comes from a man aged 55 to 69 with acute or convalescent COVID-19. This chain joins TRBV7-2 and TRBJ1-2; 7 nucleotides match TRBD1. The sample comprised peripheral blood. The DNA for the CDR3 is TGTGCCAGCAGCCCCCGGGACAGCTATGGCTACACCTTC. Translated, it gives CASSPRDSYGYTF.